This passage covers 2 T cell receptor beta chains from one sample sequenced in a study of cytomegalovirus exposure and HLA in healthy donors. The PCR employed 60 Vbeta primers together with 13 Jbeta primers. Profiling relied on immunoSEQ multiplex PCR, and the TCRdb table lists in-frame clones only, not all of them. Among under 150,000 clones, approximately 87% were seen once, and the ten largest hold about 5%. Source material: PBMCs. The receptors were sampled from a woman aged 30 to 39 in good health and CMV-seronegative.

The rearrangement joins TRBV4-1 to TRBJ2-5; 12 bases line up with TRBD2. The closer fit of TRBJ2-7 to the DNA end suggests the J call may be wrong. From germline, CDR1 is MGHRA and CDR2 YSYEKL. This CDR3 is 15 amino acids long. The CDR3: CASSPGLAGSYEQYF. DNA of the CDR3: TGCGCCAGCAGCCCGGGACTAGCGGGTTCCTACGAGCAGTACTTC.

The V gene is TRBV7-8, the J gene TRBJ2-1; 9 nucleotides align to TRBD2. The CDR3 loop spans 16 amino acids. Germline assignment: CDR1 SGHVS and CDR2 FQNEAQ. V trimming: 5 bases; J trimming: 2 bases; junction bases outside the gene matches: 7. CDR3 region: CASSPAERGAYNEQFF. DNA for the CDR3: TGTGCCAGCAGCCCTGCCGAGCGGGGGGCCTACAATGAGCAGTTCTTC.